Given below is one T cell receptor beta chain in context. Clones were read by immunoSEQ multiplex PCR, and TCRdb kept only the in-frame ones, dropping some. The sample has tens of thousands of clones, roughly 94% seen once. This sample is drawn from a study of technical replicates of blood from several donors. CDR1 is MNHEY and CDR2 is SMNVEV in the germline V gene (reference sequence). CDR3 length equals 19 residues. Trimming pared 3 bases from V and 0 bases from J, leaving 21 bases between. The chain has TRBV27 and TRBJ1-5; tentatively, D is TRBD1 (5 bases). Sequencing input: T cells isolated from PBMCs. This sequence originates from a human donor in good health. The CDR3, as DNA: TGTGCCAGCAGTTTGATTCCCCTCAGGGCTGCGTATAGCAATCAGCCCCAGCATTTT. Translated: CASSLIPLRAAYSNQPQHF.